Shown below are 18 T cell receptor beta chains from a single sample sequenced in a study of blood T cell repertoires in COVID-19. Using immunoSEQ multiplex PCR, the repertoire was profiled, and TCRdb retains in-frame clones only, with some absent. The top ten clones hold approximately 2.6% of a sample with around 260,000 clones, more than 85% of them seen once. The sample consisted of peripheral blood. The receptor set was obtained from a person aged 18-30 years with COVID-19, enrolled during active disease.

The chain uses TRBV3-1 (or the pseudogene TRBV3-2) and TRBJ2-1, with D hard to call. Trimming pared 2 bases from V and 6 bases from J, leaving 8 bases between. The germline CDR1 and CDR2 sequences are LGHDT and YNNKEL (reference sequence). This CDR3 region has 13 residues. CDR3 loop: CASSQPGFNEQFF. CDR3 in DNA: TGTGCCAGCAGCCAACCCGGGTTCAATGAGCAGTTCTTC.

V and J are TRBV10-3 and TRBJ2-7, with 9 nucleotides matching TRBD2. Per germline, CDR1 ENHRY and CDR2 SYGVKD. V shed 7 bases, J shed 1 base, and the junction held 5 bases outside the gene matches. The CDR3 extends over 14 amino acids. CDR3 nucleotide sequence: TGTGCCATCAAGAGACTAGCGGCATCCTACGAGCAGTACTTC. Its protein is CAIKRLAASYEQYF.

The gene calls are TRBV27 and TRBJ2-7; D gene unclear. CDR1 and CDR2 from the germline V gene are MNHEY and SMNVEV (reference sequence). The CDR3 has 15 residues. V shed 0 bases and J shed 0 bases, with 9 bases lying between them. This CDR3 is CASSLSSPSSYEQYF. For the CDR3, the DNA is TGTGCCAGCAGTTTATCTAGTCCTAGCTCCTACGAGCAGTACTTC.

The chain carries TRBV2 and TRBJ1-6; D not resolved. V was cut by 7 bases and J by 4 bases, with 8 bases left in between. The germline CDR1 and CDR2 sequences are SNHLY and FYNNEI. The CDR3 sequence is 13 residues long. The CDR3 nucleotides are TGTGCCAGCACTTATTTATATAATTCACCCCTCCACTTT. It encodes CASTYLYNSPLHF. Filled out from reference TRBV2 and TRBJ1-6, the complete variable domain reads EPEVTQTPSHQVTQMGQEVILRCVPISNHLYFYWYRQILGQKVEFLVSFYNNEISEKSEIFDDQFSVERPDGSNFTLKIRSTKLEDSAMYFCASTYLYNSPLHFGNGTRLTVT.

This rearrangement joins TRBV7-8 to TRBJ1-1; no clear D gene. CDR1 and CDR2 from the germline V gene are SGHVS and FQNEAQ. The length of the CDR3 is 13 residues. V was clipped by 2 bases and J by 8 bases, with 12 bases between them. CDR3 nucleotide sequence: TGTGCCAGCAGCTTATTAGCCCGAGCGGAAGCTTTCTTT. Its protein product is CASSLLARAEAFF.

The chain employs TRBV9 and TRBJ2-1; 9 nucleotides agree with TRBD2. V lost 0 bases, J lost 9 bases, and 13 bases stayed unmatched. The CDR3 loop spans 17 amino acids. The V gene's germline CDR1 is SGDLS and CDR2 YYNGEE. The CDR3: CASSVAGLAGREVEQFF. The CDR3 nucleotides read TGTGCCAGCAGCGTAGCTGGGCTAGCGGGGAGGGAGGTTGAGCAGTTCTTC.

This clone was detected a few times. This chain uses TRBV6-5 with TRBJ1-2, with TRBD1 as a possible D gene (6 bases). The V gene's germline CDR1 is MNHEY and CDR2 SVGAGI. The CDR3 is 15 amino acids. V was cut by 5 bases and J by 5 bases, with 18 bases left in between. The CDR3, as DNA: TGTGCCAGCAGTCGCGGCTCACAGGGTCCGTATGGCTACACCTTC. Translation gives CASSRGSQGPYGYTF.

The chain carries TRBV11-2 and TRBJ2-7, with 8 bases matching TRBD1. There are 14 residues in the CDR3. Germline V lookup: CDR1 SGHAT, CDR2 FQNNGV. Trimming took 5 bases from V and 4 from J; bases not matched to a gene: 7. CDR3 sequence (DNA): TGTGCCAGCAGCGGGCGGACAGGGATTTACGAGCAGTACTTC. It encodes CASSGRTGIYEQYF.

CDR3 nucleotide sequence: TGTGCCAGCAGTTACGAGCTAGCAAATGAGCAGTTCTTC. It encodes CASSYELANEQFF. J is TRBJ2-1 and V is TRBV6-5; maybe TRBD2 (5 bases). The CDR3 covers 13 residues. Germline CDR1 and CDR2: MNHEY and SVGAGI. Trimming stripped 2 bases from V and 7 bases from J, with 9 bases between.

The CDR3 loop reads CASSEDTVRGYTIYF. The CDR3, as DNA: TGTGCCAGCAGTGAAGATACGGTGAGGGGGTACACCATATATTTT. The chain carries TRBV6-1 and TRBJ1-3, with D possibly matching TRBD1 (6 bases). V lost 1 base, J lost 8 bases, and 15 bases lay in between. CDR1 is MNHNS and CDR2 is SASEGT in the germline V gene. The length of the CDR3 is 15 residues.

This chain links TRBV19 with TRBJ1-5, with TRBD1 matching 9 bases. After removal of 9 bases from V and 0 bases from J, the junction contained 9 bases not matched to a gene. The CDR3 sequence is 16 residues long. Looked up from germline, CDR1 is LNHDA and CDR2 is SQIVND (reference sequence). This CDR3 is CASCFGTGSSNQPQHF. The CDR3 region has the DNA TGTGCCAGCTGCTTCGGGACAGGGAGTAGCAATCAGCCCCAGCATTTT.

The chain couples TRBV27 to TRBJ1-2; 9 nucleotides agree with TRBD1. J was trimmed by 4 bases and V by 9 bases; bases with no gene match: 3. The germline CDR1 and CDR2 sequences are MNHEY and SMNVEV (reference sequence). The CDR3 length is 12 residues. CDR3 sequence reads: CARGTGTYGYTF. CDR3 nucleotides: TGTGCCAGGGGGACAGGGACCTATGGCTACACCTTC.

Comment on this clone: This CDR3 is also generated by other DNA sequences in the sample. V is TRBV11-2 and J is TRBJ2-1; D is undetermined. The V gene lost 5 bases and the J gene lost 0 bases, with 11 bases spanning the gap. This CDR3 contains 15 residues. CDR1 is SGHAT, CDR2 FQNNGV, per germline. CDR3 nucleotides: TGTGCCAGCAGCCTCTCTCTTAGCTCCTACAATGAGCAGTTCTTC. As protein: CASSLSLSSYNEQFF.

Regarding this clone: Because the CDR3's place on the DNA is in doubt, the DNA is left out and the CDR3 is given as listed by TCRdb. This chain uses TRBV18 with TRBJ2-6; the table's D call, TRBD1, was not checked against the DNA. The CDR3 numbers 18 amino acids, ends counted. From germline, CDR1 is KGHSH and CDR2 LQKENI. The CDR3 loop is CASSLGQGPTFGANVLTF.

The chain carries TRBV11-2 and TRBJ2-7; TRBD1 might be the D (6 bases). The CDR3 extends over 13 amino acids. Looked up from germline, CDR1 is SGHAT and CDR2 is FQNNGV. V shed 0 bases and J shed 6 bases, with 9 bases lying between them. As DNA, the CDR3 is TGTGCCAGCAGCTTAGATCGAGGGGGCGAGCAGTACTTC. As protein: CASSLDRGGEQYF.

This clone was detected only once. This rearrangement joins TRBV3-1 (or the pseudogene TRBV3-2) to TRBJ1-5; D gene uncertain. Germline lookup yields CDR1 LGHDT and CDR2 YNNKEL (reference sequence). V lost 1 base and J lost 7, with 5 bases in between. The CDR3 is made up of 12 amino acids. CDR3 sequence: CASSQAGQPQHF. Written as DNA, the CDR3 is TGTGCCAGCAGCCAAGCAGGCCAGCCCCAGCATTTT.

The chain joins TRBV10-2 to TRBJ2-5, with 9 bases aligning to TRBD2. Looked up from germline, CDR1 is WSHSY and CDR2 is SAAADI. The CDR3 runs to 17 residues. The V and J ends lost 2 bases and 5 bases, in that order; junction bases with no gene match: 12. DNA for the CDR3: TGCGCCAGCAGTGAGGGGGGTTTAGCGGGAGTAGAGGAGACCCAGTACTTC. Translated, it gives CASSEGGLAGVEETQYF.

This clone showed up just once. The chain employs TRBV6-5 and TRBJ2-3; the match to TRBD2 covers 8 bases. V dropped 7 bases and J dropped 6; count of bases not matched to a gene: 12. Germline V CDR1 and CDR2: MNHEY, SVGAGI. CDR3 size: 15 residues. This chain's CDR3 is CASTGRREGPDTQYF. The CDR3 DNA is TGTGCCAGCACCGGACGACGGGAGGGGCCCGATACGCAGTATTTT.